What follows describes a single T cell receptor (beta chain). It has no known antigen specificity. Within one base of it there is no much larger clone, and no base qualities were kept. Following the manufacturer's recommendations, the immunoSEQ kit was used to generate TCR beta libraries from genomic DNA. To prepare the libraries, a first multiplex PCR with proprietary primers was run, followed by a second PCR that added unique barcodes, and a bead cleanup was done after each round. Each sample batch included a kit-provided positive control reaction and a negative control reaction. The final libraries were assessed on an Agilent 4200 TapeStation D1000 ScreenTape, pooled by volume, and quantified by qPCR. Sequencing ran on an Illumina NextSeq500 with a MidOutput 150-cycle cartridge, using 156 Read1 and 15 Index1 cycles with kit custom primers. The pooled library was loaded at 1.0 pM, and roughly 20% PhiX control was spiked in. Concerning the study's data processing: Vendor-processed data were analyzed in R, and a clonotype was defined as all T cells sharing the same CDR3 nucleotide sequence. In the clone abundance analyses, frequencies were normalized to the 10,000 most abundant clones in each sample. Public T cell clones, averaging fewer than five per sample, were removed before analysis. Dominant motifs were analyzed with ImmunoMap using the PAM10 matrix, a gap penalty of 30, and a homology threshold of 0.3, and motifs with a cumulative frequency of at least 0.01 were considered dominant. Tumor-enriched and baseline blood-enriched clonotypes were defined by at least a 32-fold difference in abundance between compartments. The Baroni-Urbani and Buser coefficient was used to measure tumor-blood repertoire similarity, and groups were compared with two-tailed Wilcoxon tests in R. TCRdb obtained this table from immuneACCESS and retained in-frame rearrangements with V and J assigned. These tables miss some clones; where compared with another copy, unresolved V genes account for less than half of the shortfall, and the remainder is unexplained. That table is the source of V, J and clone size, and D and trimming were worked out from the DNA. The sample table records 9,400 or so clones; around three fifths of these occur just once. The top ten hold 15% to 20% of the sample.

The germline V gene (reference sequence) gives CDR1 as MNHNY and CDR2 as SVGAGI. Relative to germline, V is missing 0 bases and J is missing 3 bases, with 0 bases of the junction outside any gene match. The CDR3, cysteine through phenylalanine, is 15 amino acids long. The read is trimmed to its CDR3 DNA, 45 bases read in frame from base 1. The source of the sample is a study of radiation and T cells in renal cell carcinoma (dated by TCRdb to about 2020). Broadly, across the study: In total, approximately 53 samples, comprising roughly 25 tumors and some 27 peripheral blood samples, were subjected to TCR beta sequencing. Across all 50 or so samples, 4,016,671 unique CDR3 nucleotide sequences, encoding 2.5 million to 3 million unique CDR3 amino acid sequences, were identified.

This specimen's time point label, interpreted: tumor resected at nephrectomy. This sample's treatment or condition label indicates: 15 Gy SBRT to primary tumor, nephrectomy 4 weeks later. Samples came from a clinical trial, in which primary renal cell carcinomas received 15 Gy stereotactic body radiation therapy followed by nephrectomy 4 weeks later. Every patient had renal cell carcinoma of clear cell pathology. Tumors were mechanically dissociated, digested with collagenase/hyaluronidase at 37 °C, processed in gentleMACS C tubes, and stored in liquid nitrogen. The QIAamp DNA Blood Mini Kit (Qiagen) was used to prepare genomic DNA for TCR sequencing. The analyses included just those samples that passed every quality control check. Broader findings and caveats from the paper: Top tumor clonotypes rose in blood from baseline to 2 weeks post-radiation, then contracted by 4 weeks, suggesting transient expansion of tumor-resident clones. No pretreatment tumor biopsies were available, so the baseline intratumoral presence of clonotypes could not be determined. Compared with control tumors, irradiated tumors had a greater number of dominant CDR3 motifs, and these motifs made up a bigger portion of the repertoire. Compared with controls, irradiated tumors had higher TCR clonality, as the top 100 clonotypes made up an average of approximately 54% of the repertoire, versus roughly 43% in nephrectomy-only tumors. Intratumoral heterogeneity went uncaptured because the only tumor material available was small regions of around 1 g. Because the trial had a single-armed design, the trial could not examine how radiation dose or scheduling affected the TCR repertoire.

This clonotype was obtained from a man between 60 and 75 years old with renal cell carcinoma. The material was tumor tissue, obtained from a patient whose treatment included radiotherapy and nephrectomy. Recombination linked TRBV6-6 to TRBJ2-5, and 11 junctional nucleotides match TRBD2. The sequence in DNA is TGTGCCAGCAGTTACTCGACTAGCGGGAAAGAGACCCAGTACTTC. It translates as CASSYSTSGKETQYF.